Shown below are 23 T cell receptor beta chains from a single sample sequenced in a study of CD8 T cells in ankylosing spondylitis listed by TCRdb under 2017. The library came from 5' RACE. The sequencer listed for this sample is Illumina HiSeq 2500. TCRdb reran the public reads through fastp at Q25 and MiXCR, keeping productive beta chains. Every entry covers one CDR3 protein and lists the most common genes and DNA from its rows. Counted in this sample were around 130,000 distinct CDR3 sequences; about 6.4% of them appeared once. The ten most abundant clones make up 12% of the sample. The sequencing input was blood, either unsorted or a sorted T cell fraction (not recorded which). The receptors were sampled from a male donor with ankylosing spondylitis or in good health (not recorded which).

The chain carries TRBV29-1 and TRBJ2-5, with a possible D match to TRBD2 (6 bases). Germline assignment: CDR1 SQVTM and CDR2 ANQGSEA. Trimming removed 7 bases at V and 0 bases at J, with 18 bases between. This CDR3 region has 15 residues. The CDR3 DNA reads TGCAGCGAAAAAAAGGGCGCTAGCGACCAAGAGACCCAGTACTTC. This sequence encodes CSEKKGASDQETQYF.

The chain uses TRBV30 and TRBJ1-3; D is unclear. The V end lost 5 bases, the J end lost 6 bases, and 8 bases lay between the germline ends. In germline, CDR1 is GTSNPN, CDR2 SVGIG (reference sequence). This CDR3 spans 11 amino acids. CDR3 nucleotides: TGTGCCTGGGGGTATGAAAACACCATATATTTT. Encoded protein: CAWGYENTIYF.

The table lists this clonotype with many counts. The J gene is TRBJ2-2, the V gene TRBV18, with 13 positions matching TRBD2. The ends lost 6 bases at V and 5 bases at J; junction bases unmatched: 3. From germline, CDR1 is KGHSH and CDR2 LQKENI. This CDR3 spans 15 amino acids. The CDR3 spells CASSLTSGRTGELFF. CDR3 DNA: TGTGCCAGCTCGTTGACTAGCGGGAGGACCGGGGAGCTGTTTTTT.

This clonotype has ten or more counts. The chain links TRBV5-1 to TRBJ2-6; no clear D. The CDR3 runs 15 residues. Germline V gene lookup returns CDR1 SGHRS and CDR2 YFSETQ. Trimming removed 2 bases from V and 1 base from J, with 7 bases in between. CDR3 DNA: TGCGCCAGCAGCTTAGAGAGATCTGGGGCCAACGTCCTGACTTTC. It translates to CASSLERSGANVLTF.

At least ten counts were recorded for this clonotype. The V call is TRBV20-1, the J call TRBJ2-2; 10 nucleotides agree with TRBD2. Per germline, CDR1 DFQATT and CDR2 SNEGSKA (reference sequence). Losses at the gene ends were 4 bases for V and 1 base for J; bases not matched to a gene: 0. The CDR3 runs 14 residues. CDR3 nucleotide sequence: TGCAGTGCTAAGCGGGGGGGGAACACCGGGGAGCTGTTTTTT. Residues: CSAKRGGNTGELFF.

This clonotype was seen many times. The chain uses TRBV29-1 and TRBJ2-7, with 8 bases aligning to TRBD1. V gave up 2 bases and J gave up 4 bases; unmatched junction bases: 4. Per germline, CDR1 SQVTM and CDR2 ANQGSEA. The CDR3 loop spans 13 amino acids. The CDR3 DNA reads as TGCAGCGTTGAAACTCAGGGGGCTTACGAGCAGTACTTC. Protein sequence: CSVETQGAYEQYF.

This rearrangement joins TRBV2 to TRBJ2-3; 9 bases line up with TRBD2. The CDR3 consists of 15 residues. V lost 2 bases to trimming and J lost 4 bases; unmatched junction nucleotides: 4. Germline CDR1 reads SNHLY; CDR2 reads FYNNEI. This chain's CDR3 is CASSERAGGADTQYF. Written as DNA, the CDR3 is TGTGCCAGCAGTGAAAGGGCGGGGGGGGCAGATACGCAGTATTTT.

At least ten counts were recorded for this clonotype. The V gene is TRBV7-2, the J gene TRBJ2-2, with D perhaps matching TRBD2 (6 bases). The CDR3 spans 15 residues. With 2 bases removed from V and 6 bases from J, the gap between germline ends came to 13 bases. Germline V gene lookup returns CDR1 SGHTA and CDR2 FQGNSA. In DNA, the CDR3 is TGTGCCAGCAGCTTAATAGGACGGGAGTCCGGGGAGCTGTTTTTT. Translated: CASSLIGRESGELFF.

This clonotype has a count of ten or more. This chain connects TRBV12-3 or TRBV12-4 to TRBJ2-1, with TRBD2 identical over 8 bases. With V trimmed by 2 bases and J by 2 bases, 5 bases remained unmatched. The CDR3 covers 16 residues. CDR3 in amino acids: CASSLSGGGPYNEQFF. The CDR3 coding sequence is TGTGCCAGCAGTTTATCTGGCGGGGGGCCCTACAATGAGCAGTTCTTC.

This clonotype came up many times. The rearrangement joins TRBV9 to TRBJ2-3; the D call may be TRBD1 or TRBD2 (5 bases each). V was trimmed by 3 bases and J by 2 bases, leaving 13 bases between them. This CDR3 is 15 amino acids long. CDR1 and CDR2 from the germline V gene are SGDLS and YYNGEE. The CDR3 protein is CASSASDGTTDTQYF. CDR3 DNA sequence: TGTGCCAGCAGCGCGTCGGACGGGACCACAGATACGCAGTATTTT. The full variable domain, its missing parts supplied by reference TRBV9 and TRBJ2-3, is DSGVTQTPKHLITATGQRVTLRCSPRSGDLSVYWYQQSLDQGLQFLIQYYNGEERAKGNILERFSAQQFPDLHSELNLSSLELGDSALYFCASSASDGTTDTQYFGPGTRLTVL.

The V gene is TRBV30, the J gene TRBJ2-1, with no clear D. CDR3 size: 11 residues. From germline, CDR1 is GTSNPN and CDR2 SVGIG (reference sequence). V shed 2 bases and J shed 10 bases, with 9 bases lying between them. The CDR3 loop is CAWSLTQEQFF. For the CDR3, the DNA is TGTGCCTGGAGTTTGACTCAGGAGCAGTTCTTC.

In this sample, this clonotype turned up many times. The V call is TRBV7-2, the J call TRBJ2-7, with 8 bases lining up with TRBD2. The V gene's germline CDR1 is SGHTA and CDR2 FQGNSA. V shed 6 bases, J shed 3 bases, and the junction held 7 bases outside the gene matches. CDR3 length: 14 amino acids. CDR3 nucleotide sequence: TGTGCCAGCAGATTGGGGCTAGCGGGCTACGAGCAGTACTTC. Translated, it gives CASRLGLAGYEQYF.

This chain connects TRBV9 to TRBJ2-1, with D maybe TRBD2 (5 bases). The CDR3 covers 16 residues. The V gene lost 3 bases and the J gene lost 0 bases, with 13 bases spanning the gap. Germline V gene lookup returns CDR1 SGDLS and CDR2 YYNGEE. The CDR3 DNA is TGTGCCAGCAGCGGAGGACTCGCGAGCTCCTACAATGAGCAGTTCTTC. Protein: CASSGGLASSYNEQFF.

This clonotype has ten or more counts. The gene calls are TRBV7-2 and TRBJ1-1; TRBD1 might be the D (6 bases). Trimming pared 3 bases from V and 6 bases from J, leaving 14 bases between. This CDR3 is 14 amino acids long. Looked up from germline, CDR1 is SGHTA and CDR2 is FQGNSA. The CDR3 protein is CASSFLTGSPEAFF. CDR3 DNA: TGTGCCAGCAGCTTCCTAACAGGGAGCCCTGAAGCTTTCTTT.

This clonotype came up many times. The rearrangement joins TRBV6-6 to TRBJ1-6; TRBD1 might be the D (6 bases). Germline lookup yields CDR1 MNHNY and CDR2 SVGAGI (reference sequence). The CDR3 sequence is 13 residues long. Trimming left V 9 bases short and J 6 bases short, with 12 bases between. CDR3 loop: CASETGFNSPLHF. The CDR3 DNA reads TGTGCCAGTGAAACAGGGTTTAATTCACCCCTCCACTTT.

In its sample, this clonotype was seen a few times. The chain employs TRBV5-1 and TRBJ1-1; D unresolved. The CDR3 consists of 15 residues. Germline V CDR1 and CDR2: SGHRS, YFSETQ. Deletions cut 2 bases from V and 1 base from J, with 12 bases between. CDR3 protein: CASSLERPANTEAFF. In nucleotides, the CDR3 is TGCGCCAGCAGCTTAGAGAGACCGGCGAACACTGAAGCTTTCTTT.

This clonotype came up many times. The chain is built from TRBV6-2 or TRBV6-3 and TRBJ2-2; the match to TRBD2 covers 8 bases. This CDR3 is built from 17 residues. Germline loops: CDR1 MNHEY, CDR2 SVGEGT. The ends lost 6 bases at V and 5 bases at J; junction bases unmatched: 14. The CDR3 protein is CASSHAASGFVTGELFF. Here the CDR3 DNA reads TGTGCCAGCAGCCACGCGGCTAGCGGGTTTGTAACCGGGGAGCTGTTTTTT.

This clonotype was observed at least ten times. The genes are TRBV3-1 and TRBJ2-7; D call uncertain. Deletions cut 2 bases from V and 5 bases from J, with 4 bases between. This CDR3 has 11 amino acids. Germline CDR1 and CDR2: LGHDT and YNNKEL (reference sequence). The CDR3 nucleotides are TGTGCCAGCAGCCAAATCAACGAGCAGTACTTC. As protein: CASSQINEQYF.

This clonotype was counted at least ten times. The rearrangement joins TRBV18 to TRBJ2-3; 11 bases are a match to TRBD1. The CDR3 runs to 15 residues. From germline, CDR1 is KGHSH and CDR2 LQKENI. V dropped 2 bases and J dropped 3; count of bases not matched to a gene: 1. The CDR3 region has the DNA TGTGCCAGCTCACCAGGACAGGGGGCAACAGATACGCAGTATTTT. This gives the protein CASSPGQGATDTQYF.

Points on this clonotype: The germline gene is not matched at one end of the junction; a read error may be the cause. The V call is TRBV20-1, the J call TRBJ2-7, with 8 bases matching TRBD1. Germline V lookup: CDR1 DFQATT, CDR2 SNEGSKA (reference sequence). The CDR3 sequence is 14 residues long. This CDR3 reads CSASMRQGSYEQYF. In nucleotides, the CDR3 is TGCAGCGCTAGTATGCGACAGGGGTCTTACGAGCAGTACTTC.

There are many counts of this clonotype. One junction end does not reproduce the germline sequence, and a read error may be involved. This chain connects TRBV7-2 to TRBJ2-5; 9 bases are shared with TRBD2. Per germline, CDR1 SGHTA and CDR2 FQGNSA. CDR3 size: 13 residues. As DNA, the CDR3 is TGTGCCAGCAGATTAGCGGGAGAAGAGACCCAGTACTTC. Protein product: CASRLAGEETQYF.

This clonotype has a count of ten or more. The V gene is TRBV5-1, the J gene TRBJ2-3, with D possibly TRBD1 on 5 matching bases. The V end was cut by 1 base, the J end by 4 bases, with 13 bases between. CDR3 length: 15 amino acids. Looked up from germline, CDR1 is SGHRS and CDR2 is YFSETQ. In nucleotides, the CDR3 is TGCGCCAGCAGCTTGTCCAGGGCTCACCCAGATACGCAGTATTTT. This gives the protein CASSLSRAHPDTQYF.

This clonotype was counted many times. The chain couples TRBV12-3 or TRBV12-4 to TRBJ1-2; 7 positions match TRBD1. Trimming cost V 1 base and J 0 bases; bases outside gene matches: 5. CDR3 length equals 16 residues. The CDR3 spells CASSLDHRGSNYGYTF. The CDR3 coding sequence is TGTGCCAGCAGTTTAGATCACAGGGGATCTAACTATGGCTACACCTTC.